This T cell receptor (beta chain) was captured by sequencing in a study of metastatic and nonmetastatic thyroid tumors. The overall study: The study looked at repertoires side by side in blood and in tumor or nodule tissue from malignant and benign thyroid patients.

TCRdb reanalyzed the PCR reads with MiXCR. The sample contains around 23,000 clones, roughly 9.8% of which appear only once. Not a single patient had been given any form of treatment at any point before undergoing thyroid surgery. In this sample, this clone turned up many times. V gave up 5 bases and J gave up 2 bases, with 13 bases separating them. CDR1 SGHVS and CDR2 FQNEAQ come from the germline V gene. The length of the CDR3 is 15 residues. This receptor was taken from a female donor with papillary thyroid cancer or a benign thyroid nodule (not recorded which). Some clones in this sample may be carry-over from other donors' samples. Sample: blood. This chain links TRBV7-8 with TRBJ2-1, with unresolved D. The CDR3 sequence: CASSPGVLAYNEQFF. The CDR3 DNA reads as TGTGCCAGCAGCCCCGGAGTATTGGCCTACAATGAGCAGTTCTTC.